One T cell receptor (beta chain) is described in this entry. Its target is not known. The authors isolated CD4+ T cells after approximately 9 days of culture. Of the BNT162b2 and mRNA-1273 vaccines, participants received two doses of one or the other. This entry comes from a study of vaccination effects on CD4 cells after COVID-19. Study-level background: Pools of viral peptides were used by the ViraFEST assay to expand antigen-specific CD4+ T cells ahead of sequencing. The researchers cultured fewer than 2.5 million PBMC per well with about 10 IU/ml IL-2 and approximately 9.9 ug/ml peptides.

Points from the study as a whole: Of the vaccine-induced clones from healthy vaccinees, merely 1 of 255 recognized common cold coronaviruses as well.

Profiling relied on immunoSEQ multiplex PCR, and the TCRdb table lists in-frame clones only, not all of them. This sample has tens of thousands of clones, with about 73% found just once. Per the germline V gene, CDR1 is SGHDT and CDR2 is YYEEEE. Germline trimming cut 6 bases from V and 0 bases from J; bases unmatched to any gene: 9. The CDR3 has 16 amino acids. J is TRBJ1-1 and V is TRBV5-6, with 9 bases lining up with TRBD1. The sequence came from a human donor who received a COVID-19 vaccine. The sample consisted of CD4+ T cells from PBMCs cultured without peptide, taken after COVID-19 vaccination. CDR3 amino acids: CASKGQGPYMNTEAFF. The CDR3 DNA reads TGTGCCAGCAAGGGACAGGGCCCTTATATGAACACTGAAGCTTTCTTT.